This note documents a single TCR beta chain sequence. Which antigen it targets is not known. Base qualities are missing; no much larger clone stands one base away. The data are from a study of Ad26.COV2.S vaccination and SARS-CoV-2 variants (dated by TCRdb to the early 2020s). About the study as a whole: Vaccine-arm donors came from COV1001, a multicentre, randomized, double-blind, placebo-controlled phase I-IIa trial of Ad26.COV2.S in healthy adults. Ad26.COV2.S was administered intramuscularly at a dose of 5x10^10 or 1x10^11 viral particles, either as one shot or as two shots given 56 days apart. TCRbeta repertoire sequencing served as the tool for gauging how specific and how broad the SARS-CoV-2-reactive T cell receptors were following Ad26.COV2.S vaccination. The TCR-sequenced set comprised approximately 32 samples: around 20 Ad26.COV2.S vaccine recipients, 5 placebo recipients and 8 SARS-CoV-2 convalescent individuals. Participants in the trial were split at random into five groups of five each, receiving low-dose or high-dose Ad26.COV2.S once or twice, or else placebo on both occasions. Throughout the experiments and outcome assessment, investigators stayed blinded to trial group allocation.

Inclusive of the bounding cysteine and phenylalanine, the CDR3 is 13 residues long. Only the CDR3 DNA is retained, 39 bases long and in frame from the first base. The germline V gene (reference sequence) yields GTSNPN for CDR1 and SVGIG for CDR2. Trimming accounts for 3 bases at V and 7 bases at J, while the number of junction bases matched to no gene is 6. The immunoSEQ Assay was the method used to sequence TCRbeta CDR3 regions. After extraction, genomic DNA underwent amplification by bias-controlled multiplex PCR, followed by high-throughput sequencing. In the paper's pipeline: To quantify the absolute abundance of every unique TCRbeta CDR3 region, sequences were collapsed and filtered. T cell fraction was estimated by normalizing TCRbeta template counts to usable DNA, with usable DNA measured through amplification of reference genes found in all nucleated cells. Repertoire TCRs were annotated as SARS-CoV-2-specific by exact matching of V gene, CDR3 amino acid sequence and J gene to a known reactive TCR set. MIRA supplied the reference SARS-CoV-2 TCR set, which was filtered for enrichment in COVID-19-positive ImmuneCODE repertoires so that public or cross-reactive TCRs were removed. Using the MIRA antigens, annotated TCRs were further analysed by specific ORF or by position within an ORF. Depth was the summed frequency of annotated unique rearrangements, while breadth was defined as annotated unique rearrangements over total unique productive rearrangements. Two-sided Wilcoxon rank-sum tests were applied when comparing TCR breadth between groups. Entries here come from immuneACCESS through TCRdb and include only in-frame sequences with V and J called. Some clones fail to appear in such tables; in the studies checked, an unresolved V gene covers under half of the shortfall, and the cause of the remainder is unknown. V and J calls and clone size are as listed in that table; D and trimming were resolved from the DNA. In this sample the table shows some 270,000 clones, roughly 89% of which occur a single time. 2.9% of the sample is in the top ten clones.

The meaning of the sample's treatment or condition label: roughly 18 received Ad26.COV2.S at low or high dose, single or two shots; about 5 received placebo; per-sample allocation not given. Repertoires of vaccine and placebo recipients were sequenced from samples collected on day 63 after the first injection. In Cohort 1b, 25 to 30 adults aged 18-55 years were enrolled at a single site in Boston, USA, between 29 July and 7 August 2020. Ad26.COV2.S consisted of a replication-incompetent adenovirus type 26 vector by which a prefusion-stabilized SARS-CoV-2 spike protein from the original Wuhan strain was expressed. Findings and caveats that apply to the study as a whole: After vaccination, spike-specific CD8+ and CD4+ T cell responses were reported to show substantial breadth. The authors noted that total T cell responses may have been underestimated by the TCR breadth and depth analyses. Compared with placebo recipients, Ad26.COV2.S recipients showed higher spike-specific TCR breadth (P = 0.0014). Comparable non-spike TCR breadth was observed between vaccine and placebo recipients, consistent with only spike being contained in the vaccine. The study was not powered for comparison of responses between vaccine doses or regimens.

This sample comprised peripheral blood, obtained in a trial of Ad26.COV2.S vaccine versus placebo. The rearrangement combines TRBV30 with TRBJ1-5; the junction holds 7 bases that match TRBD1. This receptor was taken from a person between 18 and 60 years old who received the Ad26.COV2.S COVID-19 vaccine or a placebo. The CDR3 region reads CAWSRGGWQPQHF. The nucleotides read TGTGCCTGGAGCAGGGGGGGATGGCAGCCCCAGCATTTT.